These T cell receptor beta chains were read from a single sample in a study of T cell repertoires in cytomegalovirus infection. Their target antigens are unknown. From the reads, TCRdb called clonotypes with MiXCR, one entry per CDR3 protein. The sample consists of approximately 50,000 distinct CDR3 sequences, 15% to 20% of them appearing once. Here the sequenced sample was CD8+ T cells from cultured PBMCs, taken from culture after CMV antigen stimulation. These receptors originate from a human donor in good health (CMV status not recorded). Some clones in this sample may be carry-over from other donors' samples. Each CDR3 is given with its conserved first and last residue. The order of the fields is V gene, D gene, clone size, J gene, CDR3 DNA, CDR3 protein. D genes are given only for firm matches. The listing skips clone size in some rows; elsewhere it reads once, few, many or a size class.

>TRBV12-3/TRBV12-4|TRBD1|few|TRBJ1-5
TGTGCCAGCGGAAGACAGGGGTGGAATCAGCCCCAGCATTTT
CASGRQGWNQPQHF
>TRBV6-1|.|few|TRBJ1-2
TGTGCCAGCAGTGAACAGTGGGGGACAACCTTAACTTCTAACTATGGCTACACCTTC
CASSEQWGTTLTSNYGYTF
>TRBV7-6|.|.|TRBJ1-1
TGTGCCAGCAGCTTGGAGATAACAGATGAAGCTTTCTTT
CASSLEITDEAFF
>TRBV7-8|.|few|TRBJ2-1
TGTGCCAGCAGCTTAGTAAGTCATGAGCAGTTCTTC
CASSLVSHEQFF
>TRBV7-6|.|few|TRBJ2-7
TGTGCCAGCAGCTACGGGACTGACACCTACGAGCAGTACTTC
CASSYGTDTYEQYF
>TRBV19|TRBD1|.|TRBJ1-5
TGTGCCAGTAACCCACAGGGGTACATGCCCCAGCATTTT
CASNPQGYMPQHF
>TRBV7-2|TRBD2|.|TRBJ2-1
TGTGCCAGCAGCTACCGCGGGGGGCTTTACAATGAGCAGTTCTTC
CASSYRGGLYNEQFF
>TRBV15|TRBD1|.|TRBJ2-7
TGTGCCACAAGACAGGGGGGCGAGCAGTACTTC
CATRQGGEQYF
>TRBV12-3/TRBV12-4|.|.|TRBJ1-2
TGTGCCAGCAGATTTGCGGATGGCTACACCTTC
CASRFADGYTF
>TRBV4-3|TRBD2|few|TRBJ2-1
TGCGCCAGCAGCCAAGGTTGGGAGGGTCCCTACAATGAGCAGTTCTTC
CASSQGWEGPYNEQFF
>TRBV4-1|.|.|TRBJ1-4
TGCGCCAGCAGCCAAGTACGCCGGGACAACCTTAATGAAAAACTGTTTTTT
CASSQVRRDNLNEKLFF
>TRBV6-4|.|.|TRBJ1-2
TGTGCCAGCAGTGGGCAGATTCACTATGGCTACACCTTC
CASSGQIHYGYTF
>TRBV7-8|.|.|TRBJ2-7
TGTGCCAGCAGCCCAGGGCCTACAGGCTACGAGCAGTACTTC
CASSPGPTGYEQYF
>TRBV7-2|.|many|TRBJ2-7
TGTGCCAGCAGCTTAGAGGGGAACGGAGCCTACGAGCAGTACTTC
CASSLEGNGAYEQYF
>TRBV27|TRBD1|.|TRBJ2-7
TGTGCCAGCAGTTTGTCCGGGACAGGCTACTACGAGCAGTACTTC
CASSLSGTGYYEQYF
>TRBV4-1|.|.|TRBJ1-1
TGCGCCAGCAGCCAAGTGCGGGGCGGCGCTGAAGCTTTCTTT
CASSQVRGGAEAFF
>TRBV7-8|.|few|TRBJ2-5
TGTGCCAGCAGCTTGGGCCAAGAGACCCAGTACTTC
CASSLGQETQYF
>TRBV27|.|many|TRBJ1-1
TGTGCCAGCAGTTTATCGGCCAGGGGATACACTGAAGCTTTCTTT
CASSLSARGYTEAFF
>TRBV6-2/TRBV6-3|.|once|TRBJ1-1
TGTGCCAGCAGACGCAGGAACACTGAAGCTTTCTTT
CASRRRNTEAFF
>TRBV7-9|.|.|TRBJ1-5
TGTGCCAGCAGCTTAGGAGGCAGATATAGCAATCAGCCCCAGCATTTT
CASSLGGRYSNQPQHF
>TRBV4-1|.|.|TRBJ2-1
TGCGCCAGCAGCCAGTTGAGACGGGGTAGTGAGCAGTTCTTC
CASSQLRRGSEQFF
>TRBV11-3|.|.|TRBJ1-1
TGTGCCAGCAGCTTAGATGTTACCCCACACAAGGACACTGAAGCTTTCTTT
CASSLDVTPHKDTEAFF
>TRBV28|TRBD1|.|TRBJ1-2
TGTGCCAGCACCTTTCCCCGACAGGGGGCCAATGGCTACACCTTC
CASTFPRQGANGYTF
>TRBV12-5|TRBD1|.|TRBJ1-2
TGTGCTAGTGGTTTAGGGACAGGGGTGGACTCTGGTGGCTACACCTTC
CASGLGTGVDSGGYTF
>TRBV20-1|.|few|TRBJ1-2
TGCAGTGCTAAACCGGGGTCGGGGGAAAGCTATGGCTACACCTTC
CSAKPGSGESYGYTF
>TRBV4-1|TRBD1|few|TRBJ1-1
TGCGCCAGCAGCGGATCCGGGACAGATGAAGCTTTCTTT
CASSGSGTDEAFF
>TRBV27|TRBD1|few|TRBJ2-7
TGTGCCAGCAGCGGACAGGGGGCTTACGAGCAGTACTTC
CASSGQGAYEQYF
>TRBV7-9|TRBD2|.|TRBJ2-5
TGTGCCAGCAGCCCGGGGGGAGAAGACCCGAAAGAGACCCAGTACTTC
CASSPGGEDPKETQYF
>TRBV7-2|.|.|TRBJ2-7
TGTGCCAGCAGCCCCTCACCTTACGAGCAGTACTTC
CASSPSPYEQYF
>TRBV6-5|TRBD1|few|TRBJ1-2
TGTGCCAGCAGTTACACACAGGGGCTCTATGGCTACACCTTC
CASSYTQGLYGYTF
>TRBV5-5|.|.|TRBJ2-3
TGTGCCAGCAGCTTCCAGGGAGGGGGGAGCACAGATACGCAGTATTTT
CASSFQGGGSTDTQYF
>TRBV28|.|few|TRBJ1-2
TGTGCCAGCAGTTTTCCCGGGGAAGCGGGAGGCTACACCTTC
CASSFPGEAGGYTF
>TRBV7-8|.|many|TRBJ2-3
TGTGCCAGCAGCTTAGACGGGGTCCTAGATACGCAGTATTTT
CASSLDGVLDTQYF
>TRBV7-2|TRBD1|many|TRBJ2-6
TGTGCCAGCAGCGCGCTGACAGGGCCCCCGGCCAACGTCCTGACTTTC
CASSALTGPPANVLTF
>TRBV2|.|few|TRBJ1-2
TGTGCCAGCAGTGACGAGACAGTTGATAATGGCTACACCTTC
CASSDETVDNGYTF